Sequencing of this T cell receptor beta chain was carried out in a study of cytomegalovirus exposure and HLA in healthy donors. Whole-study results and caveats: A later analysis revealed that TCR association rates differed between HLA loci, peaking at DRB1 and bottoming out at HLA-C.

This clone was seen only a few times. Antigen specificity is unknown. In the PCR, 60 Vbeta and 13 Jbeta primers were used. TCRdb's copy holds only in-frame clones and misses some; the assay was immunoSEQ multiplex PCR. This table holds around 69,000 clones, roughly 67% found once. Germline V gene data show CDR1 as SGDLS and CDR2 as YYNGEE. CDR3 length: 13 residues. V lost 2 bases, J lost 5 bases, and 10 bases lay in between. Material for sequencing was PBMCs. The V gene is TRBV9, the J gene TRBJ1-2; D call uncertain. The receptor comes from a man aged 35 to 55 in good health and CMV-seropositive. The CDR3 DNA follows: TGTGCCAGCAGCGTCGACACCAAATATGGCTACACCTTC. Amino acid sequence: CASSVDTKYGYTF.